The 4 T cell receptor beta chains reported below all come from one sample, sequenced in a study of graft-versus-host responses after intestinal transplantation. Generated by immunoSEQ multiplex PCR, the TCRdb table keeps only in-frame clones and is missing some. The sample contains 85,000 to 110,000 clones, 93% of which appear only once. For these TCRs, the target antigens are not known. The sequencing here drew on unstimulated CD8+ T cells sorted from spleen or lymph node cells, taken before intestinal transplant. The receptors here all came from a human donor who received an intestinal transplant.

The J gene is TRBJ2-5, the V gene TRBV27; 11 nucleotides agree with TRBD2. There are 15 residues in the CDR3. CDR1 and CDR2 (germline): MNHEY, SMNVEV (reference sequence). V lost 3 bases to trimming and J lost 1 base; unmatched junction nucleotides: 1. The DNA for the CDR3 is TGTGCCAGCAGTTTTCTAGCGGGGGGCCAAGAGACCCAGTACTTC. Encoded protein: CASSFLAGGQETQYF.

The CDR3 DNA reads as TGTGCCAGCCAAACGTCTTGGGATGACAGTTATGGCTACACCTTC. Amino acid sequence: CASQTSWDDSYGYTF. The chain uses TRBV5-8 and TRBJ1-2, with a tentative D call TRBD1 (5 bases). The germline V gene has CDR1 SGHTS and CDR2 YDEGEE. The CDR3 contains 15 residues. V was pared by 7 bases and J by 5 bases, with 21 bases between.

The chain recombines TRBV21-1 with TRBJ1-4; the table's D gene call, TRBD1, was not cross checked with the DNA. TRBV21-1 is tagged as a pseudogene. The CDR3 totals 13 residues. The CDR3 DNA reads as TGTGCCAGCAGCACCCGTCAGTATGAAAAACTGTTTTTT. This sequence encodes CASSTRQYEKLFF.

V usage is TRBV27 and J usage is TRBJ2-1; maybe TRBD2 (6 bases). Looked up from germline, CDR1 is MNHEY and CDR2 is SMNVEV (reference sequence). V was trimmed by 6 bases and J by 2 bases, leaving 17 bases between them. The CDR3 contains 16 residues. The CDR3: CASSHGGTRPYNEQFF. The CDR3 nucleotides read TGTGCCAGCAGCCATGGGGGGACTCGACCCTACAATGAGCAGTTCTTC.